Only a few counts were recorded for the clone carrying this T cell receptor beta chain. Its antigen is unknown. TCRdb independently ran MiXCR on the reads; one entry per CDR3 protein. The sample lists 570,000 or so distinct CDR3 sequences, roughly 43% seen once, with 40% to 60% in the top ten. This record belongs to a study of T cell repertoires in cytomegalovirus infection. Sequences were derived from cultured PBMCs, sampled from culture after CMV antigen stimulation. This receptor was identified in a human donor in good health (CMV status not recorded). Some clones in this sample may be carry-over from other donors' samples.

CDR3 sequence: CASSPPPAELLVDEQFF. Written as DNA, the CDR3 is TGTGCCAGCAGCCCCCCCCCCGCGGAGCTGCTGGTGGATGAGCAGTTCTTC. The rearrangement links TRBV11-2 to TRBJ2-1; D is uncertain. The CDR3 spans 17 residues. Trimming removed 5 bases from V and 8 bases from J, with 25 bases in between. CDR1 is SGHAT and CDR2 is FQNNGV in the germline V gene. Drawing the rest from reference TRBV11-2 and TRBJ2-1, the complete variable domain is EAGVAQSPRYKIIEKRQSVAFWCNPISGHATLYWYQQILGQGPKLLIQFQNNGVVDDSQLPKDRFSAERLKGVDSTLKIQPAKLEDSAVYLCASSPPPAELLVDEQFFGPGTRLTVL.